The following is a T cell receptor (beta chain) sequence with its context. Its antigen is not identified. These data originate in a study of shared clonotypes between healthy human individuals. Findings and caveats of the study: Clonotypes that were shared across a handful of donors made up around 4.6% of naive CD4 clonotypes.

J gave up 7 bases and V 6 bases, and 10 bases lay outside the gene matches. This CDR3 is 15 amino acids long. Germline values: CDR1 MGHRA, CDR2 YSYEKL. Sequencing used immunoSEQ multiplex PCR; TCRdb keeps in-frame clones, though not all of them. The sample shows around 1.9 million clones, 93% of them seen only once. Naivety among CD8 cells was defined by CD45RO negativity and positive CCR7 selection, thereby excluding terminally differentiated effector memory CD45RA+ cells. The TCR originated in a man between 18 and 29 years old in good health. Some clones in this sample may be carry-over from other donors' samples. Sequencing input: naive CD8+ T cells from PBMCs. This chain uses TRBV4-1 with TRBJ2-1; 9 nucleotides align to TRBD1. The CDR3 nucleotides are TGCGCCAGCAGTCTCGACAGGGGGTTTTGGAATGAGCAGTTCTTC. Encoded protein: CASSLDRGFWNEQFF.